The clone carrying this T cell receptor beta chain has a count of ten or more. Its antigen is as yet unknown. In TCRdb, the 5' RACE reads were re-called with MiXCR into one record per CDR3 protein. Counted here are approximately 600,000 distinct CDR3 sequences, just over 7% occurring once; the ten biggest clones make up 1.6%. The sample belongs to a study of identical twins. General study points: Partly confounded zero-insertion analyses could result from invariant MAIT and iNKT cells. Surplus twin overlap in beta out-of-frame sequences was less pronounced.

V lost 4 bases to trimming and J lost 6 bases; unmatched junction nucleotides: 6. Looked up from germline, CDR1 is SGDLS and CDR2 is YYNGEE. This CDR3 is 15 amino acids long. This sample also appeared in a second study, on yellow fever vaccine responses in identical twins. That report adds: Vaccine-induced T cell responses in twins were reportedly observed to appear partly convergent, partly personalized.

This rearrangement joins TRBV9 to TRBJ2-1; TRBD2 matches 11 bases. What was sequenced was PBMCs. The source of this sequence is a woman aged 18-30 years in good health. The CDR3 reads CASSIAGGPINEQFF. CDR3 coding DNA: TGTGCCAGCAGCATAGCGGGAGGGCCGATCAATGAGCAGTTCTTC. The variable domain in full, with the rest retrieved from reference TRBV9 and TRBJ2-1, is DSGVTQTPKHLITATGQRVTLRCSPRSGDLSVYWYQQSLDQGLQFLIQYYNGEERAKGNILERFSAQQFPDLHSELNLSSLELGDSALYFCASSIAGGPINEQFFGPGTRLTVL.